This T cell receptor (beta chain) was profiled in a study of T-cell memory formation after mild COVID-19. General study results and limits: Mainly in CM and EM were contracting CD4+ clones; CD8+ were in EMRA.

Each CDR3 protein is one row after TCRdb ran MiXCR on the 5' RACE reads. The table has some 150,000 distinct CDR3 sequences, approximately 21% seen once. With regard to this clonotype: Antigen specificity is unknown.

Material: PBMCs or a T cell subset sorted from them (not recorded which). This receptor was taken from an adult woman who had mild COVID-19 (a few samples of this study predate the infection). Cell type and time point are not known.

CDR3 nucleotides: TGTGCCAGCAGCTATGGACAGCGAGAGACCCAGTACTTC. This gives the protein CASSYGQRETQYF. This chain uses TRBV11-2 with TRBJ2-5, with D perhaps TRBD1 (6 bases). The CDR3 runs 13 residues. Per germline, CDR1 SGHAT and CDR2 FQNNGV. Trimming left V 4 bases short and J 4 bases short, with 10 bases between.